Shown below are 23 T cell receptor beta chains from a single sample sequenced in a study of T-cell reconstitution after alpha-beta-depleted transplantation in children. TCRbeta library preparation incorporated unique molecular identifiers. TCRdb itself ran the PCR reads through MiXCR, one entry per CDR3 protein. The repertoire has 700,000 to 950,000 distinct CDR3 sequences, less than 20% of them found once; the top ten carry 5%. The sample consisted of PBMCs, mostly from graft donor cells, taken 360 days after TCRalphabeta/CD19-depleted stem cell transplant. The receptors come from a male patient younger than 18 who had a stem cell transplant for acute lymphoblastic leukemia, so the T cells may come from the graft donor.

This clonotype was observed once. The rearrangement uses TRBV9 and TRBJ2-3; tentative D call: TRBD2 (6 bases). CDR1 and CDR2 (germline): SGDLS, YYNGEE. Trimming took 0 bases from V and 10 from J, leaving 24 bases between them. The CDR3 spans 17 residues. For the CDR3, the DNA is TGTGCCAGCAGCGTAGGAAATAACGGGAGAGCCGATCGGCCGCAGTATTTT. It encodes CASSVGNNGRADRPQYF. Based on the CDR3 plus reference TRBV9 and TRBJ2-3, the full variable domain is DSGVTQTPKHLITATGQRVTLRCSPRSGDLSVYWYQQSLDQGLQFLIQYYNGEERAKGNILERFSAQQFPDLHSELNLSSLELGDSALYFCASSVGNNGRADRPQYFGPGTRLTVL.

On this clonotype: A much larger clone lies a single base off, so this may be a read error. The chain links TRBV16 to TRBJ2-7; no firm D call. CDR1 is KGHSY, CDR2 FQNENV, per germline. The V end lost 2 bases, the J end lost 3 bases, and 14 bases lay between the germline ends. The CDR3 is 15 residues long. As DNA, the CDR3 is TGTGCCAGCAGCCAAGCTCCTAGTGCCTTCTACGAGCAGTACTTC. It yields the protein CASSQAPSAFYEQYF. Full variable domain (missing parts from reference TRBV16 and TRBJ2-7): GEEVAQTPKHLVRGEGQKAKLYCAPIKGHSYVFWYQQVLKNEFKFLISFQNENVFDETGMPKERFSAKCLPNSPCSLEIQATKLEDSAVYFCASSQAPSAFYEQYFGPGTRLTVT.

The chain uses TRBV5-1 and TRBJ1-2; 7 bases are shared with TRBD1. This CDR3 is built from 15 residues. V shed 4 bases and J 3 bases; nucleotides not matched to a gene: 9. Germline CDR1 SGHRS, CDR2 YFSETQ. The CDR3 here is CASSREPGQYYGYTF. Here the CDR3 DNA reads TGCGCCAGCAGCCGGGAGCCGGGACAGTACTATGGCTACACCTTC.

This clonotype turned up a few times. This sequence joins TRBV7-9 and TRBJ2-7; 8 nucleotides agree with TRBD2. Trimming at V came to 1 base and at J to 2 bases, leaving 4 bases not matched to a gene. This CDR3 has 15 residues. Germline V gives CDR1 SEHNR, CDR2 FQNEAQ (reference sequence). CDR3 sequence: CASSLVGTRPYEQYF. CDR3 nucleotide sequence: TGTGCCAGCAGCTTAGTTGGGACTAGGCCCTACGAGCAGTACTTC.

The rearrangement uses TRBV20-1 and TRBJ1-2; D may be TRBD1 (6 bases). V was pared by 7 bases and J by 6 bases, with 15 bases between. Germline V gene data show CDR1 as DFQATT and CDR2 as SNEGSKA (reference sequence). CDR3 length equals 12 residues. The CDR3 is CSVSPGADGYTF. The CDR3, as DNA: TGCAGTGTCTCGCCAGGGGCGGATGGCTACACCTTC.

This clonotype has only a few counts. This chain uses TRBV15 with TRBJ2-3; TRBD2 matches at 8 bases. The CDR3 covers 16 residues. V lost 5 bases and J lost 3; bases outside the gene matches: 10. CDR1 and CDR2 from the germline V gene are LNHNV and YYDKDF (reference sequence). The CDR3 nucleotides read TGTGCCACCAGCCGTAGCGGGGAGCGGGGGACAGATACGCAGTATTTT. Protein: CATSRSGERGTDTQYF. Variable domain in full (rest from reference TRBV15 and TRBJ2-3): DAMVIQNPRYQVTQFGKPVTLSCSQTLNHNVMYWYQQKSSQAPKLLFHYYDKDFNNEADTPDNFQSRRPNTSFCFLDIRSPGLGDTAMYLCATSRSGERGTDTQYFGPGTRLTVL.

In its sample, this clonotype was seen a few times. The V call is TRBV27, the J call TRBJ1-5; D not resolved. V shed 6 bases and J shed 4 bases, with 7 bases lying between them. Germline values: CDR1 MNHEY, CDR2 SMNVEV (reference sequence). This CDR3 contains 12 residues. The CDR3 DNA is TGTGCCAGCAGCCCTATTAATCAGCCCCAGCATTTT. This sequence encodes CASSPINQPQHF.

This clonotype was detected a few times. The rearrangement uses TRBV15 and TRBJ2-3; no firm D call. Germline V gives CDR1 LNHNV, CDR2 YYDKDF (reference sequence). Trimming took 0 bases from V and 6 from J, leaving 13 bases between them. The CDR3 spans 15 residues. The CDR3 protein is CATSRDRGKKDTQYF. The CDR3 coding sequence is TGTGCCACCAGCAGAGATCGAGGAAAGAAGGATACGCAGTATTTT.

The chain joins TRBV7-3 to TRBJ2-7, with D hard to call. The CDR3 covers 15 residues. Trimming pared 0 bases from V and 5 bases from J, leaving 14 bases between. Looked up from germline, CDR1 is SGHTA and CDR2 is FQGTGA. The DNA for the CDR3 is TGTGCCAGCAGCTTAACTCCTAGACCCATTGACGAGCAGTACTTC. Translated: CASSLTPRPIDEQYF.

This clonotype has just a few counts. The CDR3 DNA sequence: TGTGCCATCAGTGAGTCGTCGAGCGGGAGTGTAGGAGATACGCAGTATTTT. Its translation: CAISESSSGSVGDTQYF. The chain has TRBV10-3 and TRBJ2-3, with TRBD2 identical over 8 bases. CDR1 is ENHRY, CDR2 SYGVKD, per germline. The J segment lost 5 bases and the V segment lost 0 bases, leaving 10 bases of the junction unmatched. The CDR3 sequence is 17 residues long.

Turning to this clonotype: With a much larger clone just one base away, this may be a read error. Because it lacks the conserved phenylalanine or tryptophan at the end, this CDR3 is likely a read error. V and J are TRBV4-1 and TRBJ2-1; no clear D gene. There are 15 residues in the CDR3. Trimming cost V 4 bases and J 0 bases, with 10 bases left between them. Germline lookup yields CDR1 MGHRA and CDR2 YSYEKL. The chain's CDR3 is CASSPRISSYNEQFY. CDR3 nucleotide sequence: TGCGCCAGCAGCCCTCGGATTAGCTCCTACAATGAGCAGTTCTAC.

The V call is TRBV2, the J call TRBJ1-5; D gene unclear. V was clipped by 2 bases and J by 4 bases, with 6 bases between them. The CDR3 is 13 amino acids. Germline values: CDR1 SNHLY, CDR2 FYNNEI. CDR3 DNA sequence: TGTGCCAGCAGTGAAAGTCGAAATCAGCCCCAGCATTTT. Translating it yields CASSESRNQPQHF.

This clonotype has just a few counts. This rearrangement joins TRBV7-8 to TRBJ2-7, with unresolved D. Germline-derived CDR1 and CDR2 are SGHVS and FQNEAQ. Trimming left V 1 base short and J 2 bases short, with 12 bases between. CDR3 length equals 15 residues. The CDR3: CASSLGRTVAYEQYF. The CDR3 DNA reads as TGTGCCAGCAGCTTAGGCCGGACGGTTGCCTACGAGCAGTACTTC.

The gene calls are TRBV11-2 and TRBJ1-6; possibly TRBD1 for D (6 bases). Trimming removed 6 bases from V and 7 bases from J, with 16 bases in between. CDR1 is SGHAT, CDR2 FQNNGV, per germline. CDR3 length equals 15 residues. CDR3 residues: CASRPVTGRNSPLHF. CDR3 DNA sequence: TGTGCCAGCAGACCCGTGACAGGACGGAATTCACCCCTCCACTTT.

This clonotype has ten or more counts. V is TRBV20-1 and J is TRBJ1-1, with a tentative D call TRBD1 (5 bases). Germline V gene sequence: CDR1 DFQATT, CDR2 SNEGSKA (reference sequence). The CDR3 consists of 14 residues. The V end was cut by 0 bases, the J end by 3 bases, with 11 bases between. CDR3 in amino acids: CSARDQGFYTEAFF. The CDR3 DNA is TGCAGTGCTAGAGATCAGGGCTTTTACACTGAAGCTTTCTTT.

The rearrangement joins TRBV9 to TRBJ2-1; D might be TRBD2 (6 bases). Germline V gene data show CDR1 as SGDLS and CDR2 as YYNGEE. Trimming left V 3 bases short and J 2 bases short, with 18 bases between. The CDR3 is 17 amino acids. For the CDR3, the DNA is TGTGCCAGCAGCGCCCTCGGGACTCAGCCAACCTACAATGAGCAGTTCTTC. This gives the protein CASSALGTQPTYNEQFF.

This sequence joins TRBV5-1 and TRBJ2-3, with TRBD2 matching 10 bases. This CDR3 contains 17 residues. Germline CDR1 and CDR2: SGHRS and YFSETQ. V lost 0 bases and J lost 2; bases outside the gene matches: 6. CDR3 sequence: CASSLGLAGAPTDTQYF. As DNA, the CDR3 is TGCGCCAGCAGCTTGGGTCTAGCGGGAGCCCCCACAGATACGCAGTATTTT.

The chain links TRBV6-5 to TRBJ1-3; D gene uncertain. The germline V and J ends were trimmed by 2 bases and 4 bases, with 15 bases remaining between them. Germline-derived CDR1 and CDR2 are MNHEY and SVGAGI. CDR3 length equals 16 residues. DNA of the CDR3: TGTGCCAGCAGTTACGAGGGCAGGATCCCCGGAAACACCATATATTTT. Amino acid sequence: CASSYEGRIPGNTIYF.

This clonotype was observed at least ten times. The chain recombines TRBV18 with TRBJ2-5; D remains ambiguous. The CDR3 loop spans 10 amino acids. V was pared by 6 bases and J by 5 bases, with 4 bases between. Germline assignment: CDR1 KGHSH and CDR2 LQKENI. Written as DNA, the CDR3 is TGTGCCAGCTCTTACGAGACCCAGTACTTC. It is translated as CASSYETQYF.

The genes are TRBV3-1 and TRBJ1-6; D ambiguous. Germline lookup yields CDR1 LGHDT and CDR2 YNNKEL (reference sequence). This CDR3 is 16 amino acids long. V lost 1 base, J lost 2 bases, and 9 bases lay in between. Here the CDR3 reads CASSQVPATYNSPLHF. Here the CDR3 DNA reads TGTGCCAGCAGCCAAGTCCCGGCCACCTATAATTCACCCCTCCACTTT.

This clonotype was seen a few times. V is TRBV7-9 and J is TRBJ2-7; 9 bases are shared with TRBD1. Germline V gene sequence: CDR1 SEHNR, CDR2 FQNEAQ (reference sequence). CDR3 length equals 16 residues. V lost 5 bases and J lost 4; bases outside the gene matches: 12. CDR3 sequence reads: CASSHGGWDREYEQYF. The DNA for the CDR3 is TGTGCCAGCAGCCACGGGGGCTGGGACAGGGAATACGAGCAGTACTTC.

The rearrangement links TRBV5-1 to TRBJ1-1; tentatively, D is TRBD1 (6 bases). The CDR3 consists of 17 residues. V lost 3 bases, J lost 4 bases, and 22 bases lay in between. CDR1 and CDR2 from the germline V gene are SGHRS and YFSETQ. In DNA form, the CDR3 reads TGCGCCAGCAGCTGGGACGAACAGGGTAGAGTAGGCACTGAAGCTTTCTTT. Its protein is CASSWDEQGRVGTEAFF.

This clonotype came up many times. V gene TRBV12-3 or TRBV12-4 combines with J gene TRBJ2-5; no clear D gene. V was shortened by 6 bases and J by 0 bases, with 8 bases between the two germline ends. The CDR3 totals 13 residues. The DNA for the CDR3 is TGTGCCAGCAGCAGAGGTAACCAAGAGACCCAGTACTTC. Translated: CASSRGNQETQYF.